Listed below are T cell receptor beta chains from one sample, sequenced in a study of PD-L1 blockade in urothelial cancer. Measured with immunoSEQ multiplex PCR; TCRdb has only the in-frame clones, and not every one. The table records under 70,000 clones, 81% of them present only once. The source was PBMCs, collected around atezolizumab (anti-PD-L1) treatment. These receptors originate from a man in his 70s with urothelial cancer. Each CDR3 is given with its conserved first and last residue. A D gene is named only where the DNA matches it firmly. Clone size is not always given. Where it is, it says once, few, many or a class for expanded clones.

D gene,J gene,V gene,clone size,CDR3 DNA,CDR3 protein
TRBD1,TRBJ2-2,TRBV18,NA,TGTGCCAGCTCCGAGACAGGGTGGGACACCGGGGAGCTGTTTTTT,CASSETGWDTGELFF
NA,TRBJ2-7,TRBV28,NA,TGTGCCAGCGCACTTCAGGGATTGGACGACGAGCAGTACTTC,CASALQGLDDEQYF
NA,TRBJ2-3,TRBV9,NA,TGTGCCAGCAGCCCTTTGACTCGCACAGATACGCAGTATTTT,CASSPLTRTDTQYF
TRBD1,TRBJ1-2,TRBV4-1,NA,TGCGCCAGCAGCCAATGGGCAGGGGGCGCCGGAGCTAACTATGGCTACACCTTC,CASSQWAGGAGANYGYTF
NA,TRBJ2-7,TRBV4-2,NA,TGTGCCAGCAGCCAAGACATAAACACCCCCTACGAGCAGTACTTC,CASSQDINTPYEQYF
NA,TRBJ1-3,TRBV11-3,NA,TGTGCCAGCAGCTTAGATGGGGCTGCGGGAAACACCATATATTTT,CASSLDGAAGNTIYF
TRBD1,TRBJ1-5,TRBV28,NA,TGTGCCAGCACCTCGGGGACAGGGGGCAATCAGCCCCAGCATTTT,CASTSGTGGNQPQHF
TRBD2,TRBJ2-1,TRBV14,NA,TGTGCCAGCAGCTACAGTAGCGGGACAAGCTACAATGAGCAGTTCTTC,CASSYSSGTSYNEQFF
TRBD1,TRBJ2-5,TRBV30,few,TGTGCCTGGAGTGGGTACACAGGGGGAGAGACCCAGTACTTC,CAWSGYTGGETQYF
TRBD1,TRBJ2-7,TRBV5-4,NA,TGTGCCAGCAGCCCAAACGACAGGGTCCACGAGCAGTACTTC,CASSPNDRVHEQYF
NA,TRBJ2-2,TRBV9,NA,TGTGCCAGCAGCGTCGGACAGAACACCGGGGAGCTGTTTTTT,CASSVGQNTGELFF
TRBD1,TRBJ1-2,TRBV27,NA,TGTGCCAGCAGTTTATTGTACCCCGGACAGGGGGTCATATTTAACTATGGCTACACCTTC,CASSLLYPGQGVIFNYGYTF
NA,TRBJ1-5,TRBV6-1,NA,TGTGCCAGCAGTTCGGCAGGGCAAGGGCAGCCCCAGCATTTT,CASSSAGQGQPQHF
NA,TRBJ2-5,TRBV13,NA,TGTGCCAGCAGCTTAGAAGAGCAAGAGACCCAGTACTTC,CASSLEEQETQYF
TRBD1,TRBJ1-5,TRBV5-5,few,TGTGCCAGCAGCGGGGGACAGGGGTCGGTTCAGCCCCAGCATTTT,CASSGGQGSVQPQHF
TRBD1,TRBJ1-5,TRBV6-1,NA,TGTGCCAGCGCAGAGGGGGCGAGGGGCAATCAGCCCCAGCATTTT,CASAEGARGNQPQHF
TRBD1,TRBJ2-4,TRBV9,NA,TGTGCCAGCAGCGTAGAGGGGGCGAACATTCAGTACTTC,CASSVEGANIQYF
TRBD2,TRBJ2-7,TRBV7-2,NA,TGTGCCAGCAGCCTCCCCAGCGGGACTTCTGAGCAGTACTTC,CASSLPSGTSEQYF
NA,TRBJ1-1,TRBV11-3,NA,TGTGCCAGCAGCTTAGAAGGGGCTGAAGCTTTCTTT,CASSLEGAEAFF
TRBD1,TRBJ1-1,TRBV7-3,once,TGTGCCAGCAGCTTTCAGACAGGGTTGGGCACTGAAGCTTTCTTT,CASSFQTGLGTEAFF
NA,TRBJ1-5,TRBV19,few,TGTGCCAGTAGTACTACAGGGTTTGAGCAGCCCCAGCATTTT,CASSTTGFEQPQHF
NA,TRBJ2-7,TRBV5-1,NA,TGCGCCAGCAGCTTGCTCCAGGATTCCTACGAGCAGTACTTC,CASSLLQDSYEQYF
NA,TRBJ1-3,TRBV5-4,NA,TGTGCCAGCAGCTTGGGGGAGGGAAGAAACACCATATATTTT,CASSLGEGRNTIYF
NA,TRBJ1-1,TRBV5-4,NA,TGTGCCAGCAGCTTAGGCCCGGGAGCCAACACTGAAGCTTTCTTT,CASSLGPGANTEAFF
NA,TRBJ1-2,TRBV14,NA,TGTGCCAGCAGCCAAGCTCGCGGGCCGGGGGATGGTGGCTACACCTTC,CASSQARGPGDGGYTF
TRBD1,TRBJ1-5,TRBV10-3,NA,TGTGCCATCAGTGAGTCGGGACAGAGCAATCAGCCCCAGCATTTT,CAISESGQSNQPQHF
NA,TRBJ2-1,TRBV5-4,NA,TGTGCCAGCAGCCAGGAACGAGATTACAATGAGCAGTTCTTC,CASSQERDYNEQFF
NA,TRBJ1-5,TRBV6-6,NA,TGTGCCAGCAGTTACATGGCAGATAGCAATCAGCCCCAGCATTTT,CASSYMADSNQPQHF
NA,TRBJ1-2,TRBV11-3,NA,TGTGCCAGCAGCTTTGGGCCACTCTATGGCTACACCTTC,CASSFGPLYGYTF
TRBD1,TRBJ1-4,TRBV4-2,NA,TGTGCCAGCAGCCAGGCAGGGGGCGATGAAAAACTGTTTTTT,CASSQAGGDEKLFF
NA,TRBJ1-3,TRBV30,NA,TGTGCCTACAGCTCTGGAAACACCATATATTTT,CAYSSGNTIYF
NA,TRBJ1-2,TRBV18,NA,TGTGCCAGCTCACAGGGGGAGTTAGTTTCAGCTAACTATGGCTACACCTTC,CASSQGELVSANYGYTF
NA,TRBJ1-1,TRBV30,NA,TGTGCCTCCTATGGAGGGTTCGGCAACCCTGAAGCTTTCTTT,CASYGGFGNPEAFF
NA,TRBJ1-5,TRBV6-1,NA,TGTGCCAGCAGTGAATCAGGATATAGCAATCAGCCCCAGCATTTT,CASSESGYSNQPQHF
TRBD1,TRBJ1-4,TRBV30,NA,TGTGCCTTGAATACAGGGGAGATAAGTGAAAAACTGTTTTTT,CALNTGEISEKLFF
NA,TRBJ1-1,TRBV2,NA,TGTGCCAGCACTATCGACACTGAAGCTTTCTTT,CASTIDTEAFF
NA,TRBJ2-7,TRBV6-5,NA,TGTGCCAGCAGACAGGGACGCTACGAGCAGTACTTC,CASRQGRYEQYF
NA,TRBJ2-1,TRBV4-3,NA,TGCGCCAGCAGCCAAGATCATAGTGGGGAGGTACTCGAGCAGTTCTTC,CASSQDHSGEVLEQFF
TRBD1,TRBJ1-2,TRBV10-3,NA,TGTGCCATCAGTCAAGACAGGGCAAAGGCTGGCTACACCTTC,CAISQDRAKAGYTF
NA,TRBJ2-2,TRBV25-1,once,TGTGCCAGCAGTGAGCTGCTGGGGGCAACCAACACCGGGGAGCTGTTTTTT,CASSELLGATNTGELFF
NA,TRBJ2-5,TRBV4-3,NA,TGCGCCAGCAGCCGACTATACAGGGAATCCGCAGAGACCCAGTACTTC,CASSRLYRESAETQYF
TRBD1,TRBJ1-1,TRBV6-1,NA,TGTGCCAGCAGTGAAGTCAGGACAGGAGAACCTGAAGCTTTCTTT,CASSEVRTGEPEAFF
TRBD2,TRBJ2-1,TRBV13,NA,TGTGCCAGCAGCAAACTGACTAGCGGGGACAATGAGCAGTTCTTC,CASSKLTSGDNEQFF
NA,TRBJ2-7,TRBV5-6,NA,TGTGCCAGCAGCGCCCAGGGGAATGTCTACGAGCAGTACTTC,CASSAQGNVYEQYF
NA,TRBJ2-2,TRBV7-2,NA,TGTGCCAGCAGTCGGGAAACCGGTACCGGGGAGCTGTTTTTT,CASSRETGTGELFF
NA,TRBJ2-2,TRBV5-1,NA,TGCGCCAGCAGCGCCGATGATAGCGGCACCGGGGAGCTGTTTTTT,CASSADDSGTGELFF